Listed here are 26 T cell receptor beta chains from one sample, sequenced in a study of T cell changes during pregnancy in multiple sclerosis. Assay: immunoSEQ multiplex PCR; the TCRdb copy retains only in-frame clones and omits some. The repertoire holds tens of thousands of clones, with 75% to 95% as singletons. Sample: CD8+ T cells from peripheral blood mononuclear cells, taken in the second trimester of pregnancy. Receptor source: a female donor with multiple sclerosis, enrolled in a pregnancy study.

V is TRBV30 and J is TRBJ2-7, with D perhaps matching TRBD1 (6 bases). Germline CDR1 GTSNPN, CDR2 SVGIG (reference sequence). Between the trimmed V and J ends, which lost 4 bases and 5 bases, there was a span of 12 bases. CDR3 size: 12 residues. The CDR3 DNA reads TGTGCCTGGACCGTACAGGGAAACGAGCAGTACTTC. As protein: CAWTVQGNEQYF.

The chain couples TRBV7-9 to TRBJ2-3; no clear D gene. Germline CDR1 and CDR2: SEHNR and FQNEAQ (reference sequence). The CDR3 consists of 14 residues. The V end was cut by 3 bases, the J end by 2 bases, with 9 bases between. The CDR3 sequence is CASSFRSNTDTQYF. CDR3 bases: TGTGCCAGCAGCTTTAGATCAAACACAGATACGCAGTATTTT.

This chain links TRBV7-8 with TRBJ2-3; TRBD2 aligns across 9 bases. In germline, CDR1 is SGHVS, CDR2 FQNEAQ. The CDR3 is made up of 18 amino acids. The trim removed 4 bases at V and 4 bases at J, leaving 15 bases unmatched. The CDR3 nucleotides read TGTGCCAGCAGCTCGACGACTGAAAGGCGGGAGGGACCAGATACGCAGTATTTT. Protein product: CASSSTTERREGPDTQYF.

J is TRBJ2-7 and V is TRBV7-2; possible D gene TRBD2, 6 bases. CDR1 is SGHTA, CDR2 FQGNSA, per germline. CDR3 length: 15 residues. V was trimmed by 0 bases and J by 2 bases, leaving 11 bases between them. CDR3 nucleotides: TGTGCCAGCAGCTTAGCGGCGGGGATCGCCTACGAGCAGTACTTC. This sequence encodes CASSLAAGIAYEQYF.

V and J are TRBV30 and TRBJ1-2; D is possibly TRBD1 (5 bases). Per germline, CDR1 GTSNPN and CDR2 SVGIG (reference sequence). Trimming shortened V by 2 bases and J by 6 bases, and 22 bases separated the two germline ends. CDR3 length: 16 amino acids. CDR3 DNA: TGTGCCTGGAGTCCGACCGGGGGGTGGACGGGTAATGGCTACACCTTC. Residues: CAWSPTGGWTGNGYTF.

CDR3 DNA sequence: TGTGCCAGCAGTGAGGTGGGCAACAATGAGCAGTTCTTC. The encoded protein is CASSEVGNNEQFF. This chain links TRBV2 with TRBJ2-1; unclear D gene. The germline V gene encodes CDR1 SNHLY and CDR2 FYNNEI. V lost 3 bases and J lost 5, with 8 bases in between. There are 13 residues in the CDR3. The whole variable domain, remainder taken from reference TRBV2 and TRBJ2-1, is EPEVTQTPSHQVTQMGQEVILRCVPISNHLYFYWYRQILGQKVEFLVSFYNNEISEKSEIFDDQFSVERPDGSNFTLKIRSTKLEDSAMYFCASSEVGNNEQFFGPGTRLTVL.

V and J are TRBV2 and TRBJ2-7; D remains ambiguous. V dropped 4 bases and J dropped 2 bases, with 6 bases sitting between them. The CDR3 runs 12 residues. The germline V gene has CDR1 SNHLY and CDR2 FYNNEI. CDR3 DNA: TGTGCCAGCAGTGGCAGGACCTACGAGCAGTACTTC. Translation: CASSGRTYEQYF.

The chain employs TRBV2 and TRBJ2-7, with unresolved D. CDR1 SNHLY and CDR2 FYNNEI come from the germline V gene. V gave up 6 bases and J gave up 1 base, with 7 bases separating them. The CDR3 has 12 amino acids. CDR3 nucleotide sequence: TGTGCCAGCAGGGGCCCTTCCTACGAGCAGTACTTC. This encodes CASRGPSYEQYF.

V is TRBV5-6 and J is TRBJ1-1, with D possibly TRBD1 on 5 matching bases. CDR1 SGHDT and CDR2 YYEEEE come from the germline V gene. Trimming cost V 1 base and J 2 bases, with 12 bases left between them. The CDR3 is made up of 15 amino acids. The CDR3 is CASSLMGGTNTEAFF. CDR3 nucleotide sequence: TGTGCCAGCAGCTTGATGGGGGGTACTAACACTGAAGCTTTCTTT.

This clone was picked up a small number of times. J is TRBJ2-1 and V is TRBV2; 10 positions match TRBD2. The V and J ends lost 5 bases and 3 bases, in that order; junction bases with no gene match: 7. CDR3 length: 16 residues. Germline V gives CDR1 SNHLY, CDR2 FYNNEI. CDR3 sequence (DNA): TGTGCCAGCAGTCCTAGGACTAGCGGACACTACAATGAGCAGTTCTTC. Translation gives CASSPRTSGHYNEQFF.

This clone was recorded a few times. The chain carries TRBV30 and TRBJ1-1; 8 positions agree with TRBD1. Looked up from germline, CDR1 is GTSNPN and CDR2 is SVGIG (reference sequence). The V gene end was trimmed by 0 bases and the J gene end by 11 bases; junction bases not matched to a gene: 5. The CDR3 has 12 amino acids. CDR3 bases: TGTGCCTGGAGTGTACAGGGGGTAAACGCTTTCTTT. Its translation is CAWSVQGVNAFF.

V and J are TRBV6-1 and TRBJ1-2, with 10 bases that match TRBD1. Germline V gene sequence: CDR1 MNHNS, CDR2 SASEGT. The CDR3 runs 15 residues. The V and J ends lost 5 bases and 6 bases, in that order; junction bases with no gene match: 9. DNA of the CDR3: TGTGCCAGCAGTCAAGTGACAGGGGGCGCGGATGGCTACACCTTC. Its translation: CASSQVTGGADGYTF.

V and J are TRBV7-6 and TRBJ2-7; TRBD1 aligns across 7 bases. V lost 5 bases, J lost 3 bases, and 4 bases stayed unmatched. This CDR3 is 13 amino acids long. Germline assignment: CDR1 SGHVS and CDR2 FNYEAQ. Here the CDR3 reads CASSAQGDYEQYF. CDR3 nucleotide sequence: TGTGCCAGCAGCGCTCAGGGGGACTACGAGCAGTACTTC.

The V call is TRBV2, the J call TRBJ2-7; 7 bases agree with TRBD1. Germline CDR1 and CDR2: SNHLY and FYNNEI. CDR3 length equals 14 residues. The V segment lost 9 bases and the J segment 3 bases; nucleotides outside the gene matches: 11. The CDR3 coding sequence is TGTGCCAGGGGGACAGAAAAAAGCCGCTACGAGCAGTACTTC. Protein sequence: CARGTEKSRYEQYF.

CDR3 amino acids: CASSPEEGAGNTIYF. CDR3 bases: TGTGCCAGCAGCCCAGAAGAAGGAGCTGGAAACACCATATATTTT. The chain carries TRBV4-2 and TRBJ1-3; D remains unclear. Germline loops: CDR1 LGHNA, CDR2 YNFKEQ. This CDR3 is 15 amino acids long. The V end lost 4 bases, the J end lost 2 bases, and 12 bases lay between the germline ends.

V and J are TRBV30 and TRBJ2-3; 13 nucleotides agree with TRBD2. From germline, CDR1 is GTSNPN and CDR2 SVGIG (reference sequence). The CDR3 consists of 13 residues. V was clipped by 8 bases and J by 4 bases; unmatched bases: 3. The CDR3 is CAGTSGGADTQYF. CDR3 coding DNA: TGTGCCGGAACTAGCGGGGGGGCAGATACGCAGTATTTT.

This clone was seen once. The chain uses TRBV7-9 and TRBJ2-1; D gene ambiguous. With 1 base removed from V and 0 bases from J, the gap between germline ends came to 7 bases. Germline CDR1 reads SEHNR; CDR2 reads FQNEAQ (reference sequence). The CDR3 sequence is 15 residues long. This chain's CDR3 is CASSLDSSSYNEQFF. In DNA, the CDR3 is TGTGCCAGCAGCTTAGACAGTAGCTCCTACAATGAGCAGTTCTTC.

V usage is TRBV6-5 and J usage is TRBJ2-7; possible D gene TRBD2, 7 bases. Trimming removed 6 bases from V and 4 bases from J, with 13 bases in between. Germline lookup yields CDR1 MNHEY and CDR2 SVGAGI. The CDR3 extends over 13 amino acids. The CDR3 sequence: CASRVGGTYEQYF. In DNA, the CDR3 is TGTGCCAGCAGGGTGGGAGGGACATACGAGCAGTACTTC.

The chain employs TRBV6-5 and TRBJ1-1; TRBD1 matches at 11 bases. Trimming removed 5 bases from V and 5 bases from J; junction bases left unmatched: 7. The germline V gene encodes CDR1 MNHEY and CDR2 SVGAGI. The CDR3 contains 15 residues. The CDR3 nucleotides read TGTGCCAGCAGTGGGGGGACAGGGGGAGGGACTGAAGCTTTCTTT. Its translation is CASSGGTGGGTEAFF.

This clone was recorded once. The chain links TRBV5-5 to TRBJ2-7; D call uncertain. The CDR3 is 13 amino acids. Germline V gives CDR1 SGHKS, CDR2 YYEKEE (reference sequence). Between the trimmed V and J ends, which lost 1 base and 2 bases, there was a span of 7 bases. The CDR3 nucleotides read TGTGCCAGCAGCTTGCCAGGCCCCTACGAGCAGTACTTC. Translation gives CASSLPGPYEQYF.

In this sample, this clone is medium-sized. The V gene is TRBV9, the J gene TRBJ1-2; D ambiguous. This CDR3 spans 14 amino acids. Germline V gene sequence: CDR1 SGDLS, CDR2 YYNGEE. The V end lost 2 bases, the J end lost 5 bases, and 13 bases lay between the germline ends. The CDR3 sequence: CASSVDSKSYGYTF. The CDR3 coding sequence is TGTGCCAGCAGCGTGGACTCCAAAAGTTATGGCTACACCTTC.

This rearrangement joins TRBV7-9 to TRBJ2-7; D may be TRBD2 (6 bases). V lost 5 bases and J 4 bases, leaving 18 bases between the germline ends. Germline-derived CDR1 and CDR2 are SEHNR and FQNEAQ (reference sequence). The CDR3 totals 15 residues. CDR3 DNA: TGTGCCAGCAGCGCCGGAGGGACGGAGTGGTACGAGCAGTACTTC. Translating gives CASSAGGTEWYEQYF.

Only a few counts were recorded for this clone. V is TRBV19 and J is TRBJ1-2; D is perhaps TRBD1 (5 bases). Germline CDR1 is LNHDA and CDR2 is SQIVND (reference sequence). This CDR3 has 11 residues. V was clipped by 11 bases and J by 4 bases, with 11 bases between them. The CDR3, as DNA: TGTGCCGTCGGAGGGACCTATGGCTACACCTTC. Translation gives CAVGGTYGYTF.

This chain uses TRBV10-3 with TRBJ1-1; perhaps TRBD1 as D (6 bases). Germline assignment: CDR1 ENHRY and CDR2 SYGVKD. The V and J ends lost 6 bases and 1 base respectively, with 6 bases between them. This CDR3 has 12 amino acids. The CDR3 DNA is TGTGCCATCAGACAGGGGAACACTGAAGCTTTCTTT. Amino acid sequence: CAIRQGNTEAFF.

The chain combines TRBV4-2 with TRBJ2-1; 7 bases align to TRBD2. The length of the CDR3 is 17 residues. The J segment lost 4 bases and the V segment lost 4 bases, leaving 13 bases of the junction unmatched. The germline CDR1 and CDR2 sequences are LGHNA and YNFKEQ. The CDR3 nucleotides read TGTGCCAGCAGCCCGCTCCCCCTAGCGGAGATTTACAATGAGCAGTTCTTC. Translated, it gives CASSPLPLAEIYNEQFF.

V gene TRBV30 combines with J gene TRBJ2-6, with 8 positions matching TRBD1. The CDR3 has 13 residues. V shed 5 bases and J 3 bases; nucleotides not matched to a gene: 0. Germline V gene lookup returns CDR1 GTSNPN and CDR2 SVGIG (reference sequence). The CDR3 protein is CAWGTGGANVLTF. The DNA for the CDR3 is TGTGCCTGGGGGACAGGTGGGGCCAACGTCCTGACTTTC.